The clone carrying this T cell receptor (beta chain) has at least ten counts. The sample belongs to a study of regulatory T cells in long-lasting Graves disease. CDR1 is SGHRS, CDR2 YFSETQ, per germline. CDR3 length: 14 residues. The V segment lost 4 bases and the J segment 4 bases; nucleotides outside the gene matches: 5. Noted time point: newly diagnosed GD, antithyroid drugs for less than 3 months. Extracted PBMC RNA gave rise to the TCR library. With iRepertoire HTBI primers and Arm-PCR of CDR3 regions, TCR beta libraries were built. MiXCR, run by TCRdb on the multiplex PCR reads, gives a single entry per CDR3 protein. The sample consists of hundreds of thousands of distinct CDR3 sequences, about 16% of them appearing once. Separately, the same data were catalogued under a study of T cells in Graves' hyperthyroidism and ophthalmopathy.

The chain recombines TRBV5-1 with TRBJ2-1; 7 nucleotides agree with TRBD2. Sequencing used peripheral blood mononuclear cells (PBMCs), obtained at new diagnosis, from a patient treated with antithyroid drugs. This clonotype was sampled from a woman aged 35 to 60 with Graves disease. The CDR3 nucleotides read TGCGCCAGCAGCAGGGCGGGGGATTACAATGAGCAGTTCTTC. Translating gives CASSRAGDYNEQFF.